The next 32 T cell receptor beta chains were all read from a single sample in a study of blood T cell repertoires in COVID-19. Using immunoSEQ multiplex PCR, the repertoire was profiled, and TCRdb retains in-frame clones only, with some absent. The table includes 200,000 to 250,000 clones, more than 70% detected once. Sequencing was performed on peripheral blood. These receptor sequences come from a woman aged 60-75 years with acute or convalescent COVID-19.

This chain links TRBV27 with TRBJ2-1; D remains ambiguous. CDR3 size: 16 residues. Per germline, CDR1 MNHEY and CDR2 SMNVEV (reference sequence). V was trimmed by 4 bases and J by 3 bases, leaving 16 bases between them. The CDR3 sequence is CASSSRPLKGYNEQFF. The CDR3 bases are TGTGCCAGCAGTTCCAGGCCTTTAAAAGGCTACAATGAGCAGTTCTTC.

The chain uses TRBV24-1 and TRBJ2-5, with 8 nucleotides matching TRBD1. V lost 5 bases and J lost 5; bases outside the gene matches: 9. Germline V lookup: CDR1 KGHDR, CDR2 SFDVKD. The CDR3 length is 15 residues. CDR3 nucleotide sequence: TGTGCCACCAGTGCCGGGACAGGAGGCTCGGAGACCCAGTACTTC. This sequence encodes CATSAGTGGSETQYF.

The chain joins TRBV30 to TRBJ2-2; the match to TRBD2 covers 8 bases. The germline V gene has CDR1 GTSNPN and CDR2 SVGIG (reference sequence). J gave up 5 bases and V 0 bases, and 8 bases lay outside the gene matches. The length of the CDR3 is 16 residues. The DNA for the CDR3 is TGTGCCTGGAGTGTTGGTGGGACTAGGGGAACCGGGGAGCTGTTTTTT. This translates into CAWSVGGTRGTGELFF.

This sequence joins TRBV4-2 and TRBJ2-3; 10 bases are a match to TRBD2. Germline CDR1 reads LGHNA; CDR2 reads YNFKEQ. This CDR3 has 20 amino acids. J gave up 0 bases and V 0 bases, and 12 bases lay outside the gene matches. The CDR3 bases are TGTGCCAGCAGCCAAGAGGAGCAGCGGGGGGGATTATCTAGCACAGATACGCAGTATTTT. Translated, it gives CASSQEEQRGGLSSTDTQYF.

This chain connects TRBV19 to TRBJ2-6; maybe TRBD1 (5 bases). V lost 4 bases, J lost 1 base, and 11 bases lay in between. The CDR3 sequence is 16 residues long. Germline CDR1 and CDR2: LNHDA and SQIVND (reference sequence). The CDR3 reads CASSTKRGSGANVLTF. The DNA of the CDR3 is TGTGCCAGTAGTACAAAAAGGGGTTCTGGGGCCAACGTCCTGACTTTC.

This rearrangement joins TRBV6-6 to TRBJ2-5; 8 positions agree with TRBD1. The trim removed 4 bases at V and 5 bases at J, leaving 9 bases unmatched. This CDR3 is 15 amino acids long. Germline V gene sequence: CDR1 MNHNY, CDR2 SVGAGI (reference sequence). The CDR3 DNA reads as TGTGCCAGCAGTTCTCCCCCGACAGGGGCGGAGACCCAGTACTTC. Residues: CASSSPPTGAETQYF.

In its sample, this clone was seen a few times. This rearrangement joins TRBV2 to TRBJ1-5; D gene uncertain. This CDR3 has 13 amino acids. The germline CDR1 and CDR2 sequences are SNHLY and FYNNEI. V lost 5 bases and J lost 7, with 12 bases in between. Here the CDR3 DNA reads TGTGCCAGCAGTCCCGGAGACGGCCAGCCCCAGCATTTT. Its protein is CASSPGDGQPQHF.

Here the CDR3 reads CASSPVWTGGDTQYF. Here the CDR3 DNA reads TGTGCCAGCTCACCCGTCTGGACAGGGGGGGATACGCAGTATTTT. J is TRBJ2-3 and V is TRBV18; 10 bases map to TRBD1. This CDR3 spans 15 amino acids. J gave up 6 bases and V 3 bases, and 6 bases lay outside the gene matches. Germline V CDR1 and CDR2: KGHSH, LQKENI.

The rearrangement uses TRBV6-1 and TRBJ2-3; D might be TRBD1 (6 bases). The CDR3 extends over 15 amino acids. Between the trimmed V and J ends, which lost 1 base and 2 bases, there was a span of 10 bases. CDR1 MNHNS and CDR2 SASEGT come from the germline V gene. CDR3 in amino acids: CASSEVGQPTDTQYF. In nucleotides, the CDR3 is TGTGCCAGCAGTGAAGTGGGACAACCCACAGATACGCAGTATTTT.

The rearrangement joins TRBV5-5 to TRBJ1-4; D is undetermined. The germline gives CDR1 SGHKS, CDR2 YYEKEE (reference sequence). The germline V and J ends were trimmed by 0 bases and 3 bases, with 12 bases remaining between them. The CDR3 loop spans 16 amino acids. The CDR3 DNA follows: TGTGCCAGCAGCTTGGGCCCGCAGCAGGCTAATGAAAAACTGTTTTTT. It translates to CASSLGPQQANEKLFF.

The chain uses TRBV6-1 and TRBJ2-7; 9 bases fit TRBD2. The length of the CDR3 is 15 residues. The germline V gene encodes CDR1 MNHNS and CDR2 SASEGT. J was trimmed by 4 bases and V by 3 bases; bases with no gene match: 7. CDR3 residues: CASSEIGLALYEQYF. The CDR3 region has the DNA TGTGCCAGCAGTGAGATTGGACTAGCGTTATACGAGCAGTACTTC.

V usage is TRBV12-3 or TRBV12-4 and J usage is TRBJ2-7; D might be TRBD2 (5 bases). Between the trimmed V and J ends, which lost 6 bases and 4 bases, there was a span of 10 bases. The CDR3 is 12 amino acids. The CDR3 coding sequence is TGTGCCAGCAGCCCCAGCGGTTACGAGCAGTACTTC. It is translated as CASSPSGYEQYF.

CDR3 nucleotide sequence: TGTGCCAGCAGCAGCGGGAGGGCTAGCGCCTACAATGAGCAGTTCTTC. Translated: CASSSGRASAYNEQFF. The rearrangement uses TRBV6-6 and TRBJ2-1; 10 bases fit TRBD2. This CDR3 is built from 16 residues. Losses at the gene ends were 6 bases for V and 2 bases for J; bases not matched to a gene: 7. Germline lookup yields CDR1 MNHNY and CDR2 SVGAGI (reference sequence).

This rearrangement joins TRBV5-5 to TRBJ2-6, with TRBD1 matching over 9 bases. The germline gives CDR1 SGHKS, CDR2 YYEKEE (reference sequence). After removal of 9 bases from V and 0 bases from J, the junction contained 13 bases not matched to a gene. CDR3 length: 18 residues. CDR3 amino acids: CATLVGTGQGSGANVLTF. The CDR3, as DNA: TGTGCCACCCTCGTAGGTACGGGACAGGGCTCTGGGGCCAACGTCCTGACTTTC.

The CDR3 sequence: CASSLAPRTEPSYGYTF. The CDR3 nucleotides are TGTGCCAGCAGCTTGGCCCCGCGGACAGAACCTTCGTATGGCTACACCTTC. The chain employs TRBV5-5 and TRBJ1-2; tentatively, D is TRBD1 (6 bases). Trimming removed 0 bases from V and 5 bases from J, with 20 bases in between. CDR1 and CDR2 (germline): SGHKS, YYEKEE (reference sequence). The CDR3 spans 17 residues.

The chain employs TRBV27 and TRBJ1-6, with 12 nucleotides matching TRBD1. Looked up from germline, CDR1 is MNHEY and CDR2 is SMNVEV (reference sequence). This CDR3 spans 17 amino acids. The J segment lost 8 bases and the V segment lost 6 bases, leaving 11 bases of the junction unmatched. CDR3 nucleotides: TGTGCCAGCAGGTGGGAACGGGACAGGGGGCCGGATTCACCCCTCCACTTT. This encodes CASRWERDRGPDSPLHF.

This clone has a single count. The CDR3 loop is CASSLGGGAETQYF. The CDR3 region has the DNA TGTGCCAGCAGCTTAGGGGGAGGGGCAGAGACCCAGTACTTC. The V gene is TRBV7-2, the J gene TRBJ2-5, with TRBD2 matching over 7 bases. Germline V gene lookup returns CDR1 SGHTA and CDR2 FQGNSA. The CDR3 consists of 14 residues. J was trimmed by 4 bases and V by 1 base; bases with no gene match: 3.

As to this clone: The same CDR3 arises from other DNA sequences in this sample as well. The genes are TRBV5-1 and TRBJ2-7; D remains ambiguous. CDR1 is SGHRS and CDR2 is YFSETQ in the germline V gene. Trimming left V 0 bases short and J 3 bases short, with 7 bases between. The CDR3 is made up of 13 amino acids. CDR3 bases: TGCGCCAGCAGCTTGGTTGCAGACTACGAGCAGTACTTC. The encoded protein is CASSLVADYEQYF.

The gene calls are TRBV6-5 and TRBJ2-3; 10 bases line up with TRBD1. The J segment lost 2 bases and the V segment lost 7 bases, leaving 6 bases of the junction unmatched. The germline V gene encodes CDR1 MNHEY and CDR2 SVGAGI. The CDR3 length is 15 residues. DNA for the CDR3: TGTGCCAGCATCCCAGGGACAGGGGACACAGATACGCAGTATTTT. Translated: CASIPGTGDTDTQYF.

As regards this clone: One end of the junction is discordant with germline, which a read error may explain. V and J are TRBV7-2 and TRBJ1-6; possibly TRBD1 for D (6 bases). This CDR3 contains 15 residues. CDR1 is SGHTA and CDR2 is FQGNSA in the germline V gene. The CDR3 loop is CASSQTGFYNSALHF. The CDR3 nucleotides are TGTGCCAGCAGCCAAACAGGGTTCTATAATTCAGCCCTCCACTTT.

The chain combines TRBV7-9 with TRBJ1-1, with TRBD1 as a possible D gene (6 bases). Germline V CDR1 and CDR2: SEHNR, FQNEAQ (reference sequence). The CDR3 is 16 amino acids. Trimming cost V 1 base and J 1 base, with 13 bases left between them. The CDR3 is CASSLEGQLANTEAFF. The CDR3 bases are TGTGCCAGCAGCTTAGAAGGACAGCTTGCGAACACTGAAGCTTTCTTT.

This clone was seen a single time. The J gene is TRBJ2-4, the V gene TRBV28, with 7 nucleotides matching TRBD1. The CDR3 sequence is 16 residues long. Trimming took 5 bases from V and 0 from J; bases not matched to a gene: 7. CDR1 and CDR2 from the germline V gene are MDHEN and SYDVKM. CDR3 sequence: CASSPMGQIAKNIQYF. CDR3 in DNA: TGTGCCAGCAGTCCGATGGGACAGATAGCCAAAAACATTCAGTACTTC.

This clone was seen a single time. The rearrangement joins TRBV4-2 to TRBJ2-4; 8 bases fit TRBD2. CDR1 and CDR2 from the germline V gene are LGHNA and YNFKEQ. The V gene end was trimmed by 0 bases and the J gene end by 0 bases; junction bases not matched to a gene: 1. The CDR3 totals 16 residues. In nucleotides, the CDR3 is TGTGCCAGCAGCCAAGATCTAGCGGGAGCCAAAAACATTCAGTACTTC. Its protein is CASSQDLAGAKNIQYF.

This clone has a handful of counts. J is TRBJ2-7 and V is TRBV27; D not resolved. Trimming cost V 9 bases and J 9 bases, with 15 bases left between them. Germline assignment: CDR1 MNHEY and CDR2 SMNVEV (reference sequence). The CDR3 sequence is 11 residues long. CDR3 DNA sequence: TGTGCCAGGGATCCTAAAACGGGGCAGTACTTC. This gives the protein CARDPKTGQYF.

This chain connects TRBV28 to TRBJ1-4, with D uncertain. This CDR3 contains 12 residues. Germline values: CDR1 MDHEN, CDR2 SYDVKM. The V and J ends lost 4 bases and 12 bases respectively, with 12 bases between them. The CDR3 spells CASSSLYGELFF. The CDR3 nucleotides are TGTGCCAGCAGTTCCCTATACGGGGAACTGTTTTTT.

The rearrangement joins TRBV28 to TRBJ1-6; no definite D call. Trimming removed 7 bases at V and 3 bases at J, with 22 bases between. CDR1 and CDR2 (germline): MDHEN, SYDVKM. This CDR3 comprises 18 residues. CDR3 nucleotides: TGTGCCAGCAAGACTTACAAGGTCCAAGCGAGCTATAATTCACCCCTCCACTTT. Translating gives CASKTYKVQASYNSPLHF. Drawing the rest from reference TRBV28 and TRBJ1-6, the complete variable domain is DVKVTQSSRYLVKRTGEKVFLECVQDMDHENMFWYRQDPGLGLRLIYFSYDVKMKEKGDIPEGYSVSREKKERFSLILESASTNQTSMYLCASKTYKVQASYNSPLHFGNGTRLTVT.

The chain is built from TRBV11-3 and TRBJ1-1; 9 bases map to TRBD1. The CDR3 is 16 amino acids. The junction had 8 bases not matched to a gene; V was cut back by 5 bases and J by 1 base. CDR1 and CDR2 from the germline V gene are SGHNT and YENEEA. The chain's CDR3 is CASSTGQGKTNTEAFF. In nucleotides, the CDR3 is TGTGCCAGCAGCACAGGACAGGGGAAGACGAACACTGAAGCTTTCTTT.

The chain has TRBV28 and TRBJ1-5, with D perhaps matching TRBD1 (6 bases). This CDR3 spans 15 amino acids. The V gene's germline CDR1 is MDHEN and CDR2 SYDVKM. The V and J ends lost 2 bases and 4 bases respectively, with 12 bases between them. CDR3 loop: CASSLGGARNQPQHF. The CDR3 DNA is TGTGCCAGCAGTTTAGGGGGGGCGCGTAATCAGCCCCAGCATTTT.

The chain recombines TRBV5-6 with TRBJ2-3, with 8 bases fitting TRBD2. In germline, CDR1 is SGHDT, CDR2 YYEEEE. This CDR3 is built from 16 residues. V was clipped by 0 bases and J by 2 bases; unmatched bases: 5. Here the CDR3 DNA reads TGTGCCAGCAGCTTGGGGGTACTAGCGGTCACAGATACGCAGTATTTT. Its protein is CASSLGVLAVTDTQYF.

This clone is a singleton in its sample. This chain links TRBV7-2 with TRBJ1-2; D is undetermined. The CDR3 is 13 residues long. The V gene lost 7 bases and the J gene lost 6 bases, with 15 bases spanning the gap. Germline CDR1 is SGHTA and CDR2 is FQGNSA. Here the CDR3 reads CASNLGRDDGYTF. The CDR3 coding sequence is TGTGCCAGCAACCTAGGGCGGGATGATGGCTACACCTTC.

The rearrangement joins TRBV5-1 to TRBJ1-6, with 7 bases lining up with TRBD1. The CDR3 spans 14 residues. Germline V lookup: CDR1 SGHRS, CDR2 YFSETQ. V trimming: 0 bases; J trimming: 11 bases; junction bases outside the gene matches: 5. In DNA, the CDR3 is TGCGCCAGCAGCTTGGGACAGGGAGGTACACCCCTCCACTTT. Its protein is CASSLGQGGTPLHF.

The chain couples TRBV4-3 to TRBJ2-1; TRBD2 matches 8 bases. Trimming took 1 base from V and 5 from J; bases not matched to a gene: 10. This CDR3 comprises 17 residues. Germline V gene data show CDR1 as LGHNA and CDR2 as YSLEER. The CDR3 bases are TGCGCCAGCAGCCAAGCCCCAGGGCTAGCGGGTGACAATGAGCAGTTCTTC. This sequence encodes CASSQAPGLAGDNEQFF.